The rows below give T cell receptor beta chains drawn from one sample of a study of cytomegalovirus exposure and HLA in healthy donors. Generated by immunoSEQ multiplex PCR, the TCRdb table keeps only in-frame clones and is missing some. Found here are a few hundred thousand clones, 80% to 85% of them singletons; the top ten hold less than 8.5%. Material: PBMCs. These receptors all come from a woman between 55 and 75 years old in good health and CMV-seropositive. Each CDR3 is given with its conserved first and last residue. The order of the fields is V gene, J gene, clone size, CDR3 length, D gene, CDR3 protein, CDR3 DNA. A D gene is named only where the DNA matches it firmly. Only part of the rows carry a size: once, few, many, or a class if the clone is expanded.

>TRBV28|TRBJ2-2|NA|15|NA
CASSFGGVDTGELFF
TGTGCCAGCAGTTTTGGTGGAGTGGACACCGGGGAGCTGTTTTTT
>TRBV5-1|TRBJ1-3|NA|16|NA
CASSLAGQSSGNTIYF
TGCGCCAGCAGCTTAGCTGGACAGAGCTCTGGAAACACCATATATTTT
>TRBV6-5|TRBJ1-3|NA|12|NA
CASTGIGNTIYF
TGTGCCAGTACAGGGATAGGAAACACCATATATTTT
>TRBV6-6|TRBJ1-5|NA|15|TRBD1
CASSPDRVRIRAQHF
TGTGCCAGCAGTCCCGACAGGGTGAGGATTCGGGCCCAGCATTTT
>TRBV12-5|TRBJ2-3|NA|14|TRBD2
CASAPGGLTDTQYF
TGTGCTAGTGCCCCGGGGGGTTTGACAGATACGCAGTATTTT
>TRBV6-5|TRBJ1-2|NA|14|NA
CASTTQGLIGTYTF
TGTGCCAGCACCACACAGGGTTTGATAGGGACCTACACCTTC
>TRBV4-2|TRBJ1-1|few|16|TRBD1
CASSQEGTGWNTEAFF
TGTGCCAGCAGCCAAGAAGGGACAGGATGGAACACTGAAGCTTTCTTT
>TRBV30|TRBJ1-3|NA|13|NA
CAWSVYSGNTIYF
TGTGCCTGGAGTGTTTACTCTGGAAACACCATATATTTT
>TRBV5-1|TRBJ2-3|NA|12|NA
CASSTLADTQYF
TGCGCCAGCAGCACCCTAGCAGATACGCAGTATTTT
>TRBV5-1|TRBJ2-1|once|15|NA
CASSLGQISYNEQFF
TGCGCCAGCAGCTTGGGACAGATCTCCTACAATGAGCAGTTCTTC
>TRBV11-1|TRBJ2-3|NA|14|TRBD1
CASSLGQGTDTQYF
TGTGCCAGCAGCTTGGGACAGGGAACAGATACGCAGTATTTT